Sequencing of this T cell receptor (beta chain) was carried out in a study of CD8+CD57+ T cells in acquired aplastic anemia. Background on the study: Sorted CD4+ and CD8+ cells gave an average of around 3.3 ug of DNA. Researchers reported that healthy donors averaged about 11 million reads for CD4+ cells. General study findings and limits: No significant patient-versus-control difference appeared in CD8+ Simpson's diversity. There were 25 to 35 CD8+ CDR3 sequences that occurred in both patients and controls.

As to this clonotype: The antigen is unknown. The junction and the germline gene differ at one end; a read error may be behind it.

This CDR3 comprises 14 residues. The germline gives CDR1 SEHNR, CDR2 FQNEAQ (reference sequence). TCR beta VDJ and CDR3 profiles were obtained from a genomic DNA template. A single record per CDR3 protein comes from TCRdb applying MiXCR to the reads. The sample lists over 200,000 distinct CDR3 sequences, under 65% occurring once. Sequencing was performed on sorted CD4+, CD8+, or CD8+CD57+ T cells (not recorded which) from PBMCs. J is TRBJ1-1 and V is TRBV7-9, with D hard to call. This sequence was found in a human donor in good health. The CDR3 is CASSALEGGTGAFF. CDR3 DNA sequence: TGTGCCAGCAGCGCCCTCGAGGGAGGCACTGGAGCTTTCTTT.